This T cell receptor beta chain derives from a study of shared clonotypes between healthy human individuals. The CDR3 is 12 amino acids. Germline V gene sequence: CDR1 MNHNS, CDR2 SASEGT. V gave up 2 bases and J gave up 6 bases, with 5 bases separating them. Only CD45RO-negative cells positively selected for CCR7 counted as naive CD8 cells, so terminally differentiated effector memory CD45RA+ cells were excluded. About this clone itself: What it binds is unknown.

Researchers ran the assay at a deep level. Produced via immunoSEQ multiplex PCR; TCRdb's table is partial and in-frame only. The sample has approximately 1.9 million clones, 93% seen once. Overall study results and limits: In the sorted subsets, rarefaction showed sequencing was incomplete despite large depth. Naive subsets typically showed greater estimated richness than memory subsets.

This chain links TRBV6-1 with TRBJ2-1; D is ambiguous. This receptor was identified in a man aged 18-30 years in good health. Some clones in this sample may be carry-over from other donors' samples. Source material: naive CD8+ T cells from PBMCs. In DNA form, the CDR3 reads TGTGCCAGCAGTGAATTCAGCAATGAGCAGTTCTTC. It is translated as CASSEFSNEQFF.